This TCR beta chain was sequenced during a study of cytomegalovirus exposure and HLA in healthy donors. Study-level points and caveats: As immune exposure information, only CMV serostatus was available.

The CDR3 length is 13 residues. Germline CDR1 LGHNA, CDR2 YNFKEQ. Between the trimmed V and J ends, which lost 0 bases and 7 bases, there was a span of 6 bases. On this clone itself: Its antigen remains unknown.

PCR employed 60 Vbeta and 13 Jbeta primers. TCRdb's table, derived via immunoSEQ multiplex PCR, lists solely in-frame clones and lacks some. Here the sample spans around 230,000 clones, roughly 82% being singletons. The source is a man aged 35-49 years in good health and CMV-seropositive. The source material was PBMCs. The chain joins TRBV4-2 to TRBJ2-2; no clear D. The CDR3 spells CASSQDSIGELFF. DNA for the CDR3: TGTGCCAGCAGCCAAGATTCTATCGGGGAGCTGTTTTTT.